One and the same sample provided the 5 T cell receptor beta chains below, sequenced in a study of cytomegalovirus exposure and HLA in healthy donors. The PCR contained 60 Vbeta and 13 Jbeta primers. Using immunoSEQ multiplex PCR, the repertoire was profiled, and TCRdb retains in-frame clones only, with some absent. The sample lists over 200,000 clones; around four fifths were seen once. The sample was PBMCs. Every receptor here comes from an older woman in good health and CMV-seropositive.

The rearrangement uses TRBV6-6 and TRBJ1-6, with TRBD1 matching 7 bases. After removal of 11 bases from V and 8 bases from J, the junction contained 9 bases not matched to a gene. Per germline, CDR1 MNHNY and CDR2 SVGAGI (reference sequence). The CDR3 runs 13 residues. The CDR3 sequence: CALAGTDYSPLHF. The CDR3 DNA is TGTGCCCTCGCTGGGACAGATTATTCACCCCTCCACTTT.

This chain connects TRBV20-1 to TRBJ2-1; the D gene is possibly TRBD2 (5 bases). CDR1 and CDR2 (germline): DFQATT, SNEGSKA (reference sequence). CDR3 length equals 11 residues. V was trimmed by 3 bases and J by 8 bases, leaving 8 bases between them. The CDR3 loop is CSARWGDEQFF. The CDR3 DNA sequence: TGCAGTGCTAGGTGGGGAGATGAGCAGTTCTTC.

V is TRBV18 and J is TRBJ2-3, with 9 bases that match TRBD1. The CDR3 spans 14 residues. V shed 6 bases, J shed 4 bases, and the junction held 5 bases outside the gene matches. Germline V lookup: CDR1 KGHSH, CDR2 LQKENI. The CDR3 DNA is TGTGCCAGCTCCGACAGGGGGTGGGCAGATACGCAGTATTTT. Residues: CASSDRGWADTQYF.

This sequence joins TRBV7-9 and TRBJ2-3, with D unresolved. The V gene lost 6 bases and the J gene lost 3 bases, with 10 bases spanning the gap. CDR1 and CDR2 from the germline V gene are SEHNR and FQNEAQ (reference sequence). The CDR3 contains 13 residues. For the CDR3, the DNA is TGTGCCAGCAGATCCCCCGGGACAGATACGCAGTATTTT. This codes for CASRSPGTDTQYF.

This sequence joins TRBV18 and TRBJ2-2; 8 bases are shared with TRBD1. With 3 bases clipped from V and 4 bases from J, the junction kept 7 bases outside the gene matches. The CDR3 totals 16 residues. Germline V gives CDR1 KGHSH, CDR2 LQKENI. DNA for the CDR3: TGTGCCAGCTCACCCCGGACAGGGAGTTTCACCGGGGAGCTGTTTTTT. Translated: CASSPRTGSFTGELFF.